This passage covers 17 T cell receptor beta chains from one sample sequenced in a study of T cell repertoires in cytomegalovirus infection. For these TCRs, the target antigens are not known. TCRdb called the reads again in MiXCR, with one record for every CDR3 protein. The data contain about 900,000 distinct CDR3 sequences, around 30% of them singletons. Sample: cultured CD8+ T cells from PBMCs, taken from culture after CMV antigen stimulation. The receptors stem from a human donor in good health (CMV status not recorded). Some clones in this sample may be carry-over from other donors' samples.

V gene TRBV12-3 or TRBV12-4 combines with J gene TRBJ1-5, with D possibly matching TRBD1 (5 bases). This CDR3 contains 16 residues. Trimming left V 5 bases short and J 5 bases short, with 19 bases between. The CDR3 nucleotides are TGTGCCAGCAGTCATTTCCCAAGTGGGGCACATCAGCCCCAGCATTTT. Its protein is CASSHFPSGAHQPQHF.

This clonotype was counted between two and nine times. The CDR3 spells CASIRRDQAFF. The CDR3 DNA sequence: TGTGCCAGCATAAGACGAGACCAAGCTTTCTTT. The chain is built from TRBV27 and TRBJ1-1; D remains unclear. Between the trimmed V and J ends, which lost 7 bases and 9 bases, there was a span of 12 bases. Germline V lookup: CDR1 MNHEY, CDR2 SMNVEV (reference sequence). CDR3 length: 11 residues.

V and J are TRBV27 and TRBJ2-7, with 7 bases identical to TRBD1. The CDR3 has 13 residues. V shed 5 bases, J shed 3 bases, and the junction held 4 bases outside the gene matches. Germline loops: CDR1 MNHEY, CDR2 SMNVEV (reference sequence). Here the CDR3 DNA reads TGTGCCAGCAGTGTGGGGACAGTCTACGAGCAGTACTTC. Amino acid sequence: CASSVGTVYEQYF.

This chain links TRBV4-3 with TRBJ2-1; possibly TRBD2 for D (6 bases). Trimming removed 4 bases from V and 0 bases from J, with 13 bases in between. CDR3 length: 16 amino acids. The V gene's germline CDR1 is LGHNA and CDR2 YSLEER. CDR3 sequence: CASSPGTYSSYNEQFF. The DNA for the CDR3 is TGCGCCAGCAGCCCCGGGACTTACAGCTCCTACAATGAGCAGTTCTTC.

This clonotype was recorded many times. The chain carries TRBV7-2 and TRBJ2-1; D gene unclear. The V gene lost 5 bases and the J gene lost 8 bases, with 10 bases spanning the gap. The CDR3 has 12 residues. In germline, CDR1 is SGHTA, CDR2 FQGNSA. The CDR3 reads CASSSAVYEQFF. The CDR3 coding sequence is TGTGCCAGCAGCAGTGCGGTCTATGAGCAGTTCTTC.

This rearrangement joins TRBV7-3 to TRBJ1-2, with D possibly TRBD1 on 6 matching bases. Trimming stripped 3 bases from V and 3 bases from J, with 17 bases between. This CDR3 is 16 amino acids long. Germline lookup yields CDR1 SGHTA and CDR2 FQGTGA. The CDR3 here is CASSLVRGARDYGYTF. The CDR3 DNA is TGTGCCAGCAGCTTGGTGAGGGGGGCTCGCGACTATGGCTACACCTTC.

This clonotype was detected many times. The chain couples TRBV7-9 to TRBJ1-1; D not certain. The germline CDR1 and CDR2 sequences are SEHNR and FQNEAQ (reference sequence). The V gene lost 1 base and the J gene lost 6 bases, with 12 bases spanning the gap. The CDR3 length is 14 residues. The CDR3, as DNA: TGTGCCAGCAGCTTAGGGGCAGTGAGGGCTGAAGCTTTCTTT. Its protein product is CASSLGAVRAEAFF.

The J gene is TRBJ1-1, the V gene TRBV7-4; 8 positions agree with TRBD1. CDR3 length equals 14 residues. CDR1 SGHVT and CDR2 SQSDAQ come from the germline V gene. V trimming: 6 bases; J trimming: 7 bases; junction bases outside the gene matches: 10. This CDR3 is CASSPGTGRLEAFF. CDR3 bases: TGTGCCAGCAGTCCCGGGACAGGTCGCCTTGAAGCTTTCTTT. The whole variable domain, remainder taken from reference TRBV7-4 and TRBJ1-1, is GAGVSQSPRYKVAKRGRDVALRCDSISGHVTLYWYRQTLGQGSEVLTYSQSDAQRDKSGRPSGRFSAERPERSVSTLKIQRTEQGDSAVYLCASSPGTGRLEAFFGQGTRLTVV.

The genes are TRBV10-3 and TRBJ1-1; perhaps TRBD1 as D (6 bases). CDR1 is ENHRY, CDR2 SYGVKD, per germline. The CDR3 is 15 residues long. V dropped 5 bases and J dropped 13 bases, with 26 bases sitting between them. CDR3 DNA sequence: TGTGCCATCAGTTCTAGACTTGACAGGAAAATTTACCTTTTCTTT. Translation gives CAISSRLDRKIYLFF.

This clonotype was observed a handful of times. This may stem from a read error, because a much larger clone lies one nucleotide away. The J gene is TRBJ1-6, the V gene TRBV27; D is perhaps TRBD1 (6 bases). The CDR3 contains 13 residues. Trimming shortened V by 5 bases and J by 7 bases, and 9 bases separated the two germline ends. From germline, CDR1 is MNHEY and CDR2 SMNVEV (reference sequence). The CDR3, as DNA: TGTGCCAGCAGTCCGGGGGCCAATTCACCCCTCCACTTT. Amino acid sequence: CASSPGANSPLHF.

The chain joins TRBV7-6 to TRBJ1-1; D perhaps matches TRBD1 (5 bases). V lost 3 bases and J 5 bases, leaving 16 bases between the germline ends. The germline V gene encodes CDR1 SGHVS and CDR2 FNYEAQ. The CDR3 loop spans 15 amino acids. The CDR3 sequence: CASSFSLGERTEAFF. Written as DNA, the CDR3 is TGTGCCAGCAGCTTCTCCCTGGGGGAGAGGACTGAAGCTTTCTTT.

The chain employs TRBV7-9 and TRBJ2-5; 10 bases match TRBD2. V dropped 1 base and J dropped 3; count of bases not matched to a gene: 8. Germline V lookup: CDR1 SEHNR, CDR2 FQNEAQ (reference sequence). The CDR3 is made up of 17 amino acids. CDR3 sequence: CASSLVKGLALEETQYF. Here the CDR3 DNA reads TGTGCCAGCAGCTTAGTCAAGGGACTAGCGCTAGAAGAGACCCAGTACTTC. The full variable domain, its missing parts supplied by reference TRBV7-9 and TRBJ2-5, is DTGVSQNPRHKITKRGQNVTFRCDPISEHNRLYWYRQTLGQGPEFLTYFQNEAQLEKSRLLSDRFSAERPKGSFSTLEIQRTEQGDSAMYLCASSLVKGLALEETQYFGPGTRLLVL.

At least ten counts were recorded for this clonotype. This rearrangement joins TRBV4-1 to TRBJ2-4; 8 positions agree with TRBD1. Germline assignment: CDR1 MGHRA and CDR2 YSYEKL. V gave up 4 bases and J gave up 4 bases; unmatched junction bases: 3. This CDR3 spans 14 amino acids. CDR3 DNA: TGCGCCAGCAGCCTTTGGACAGGGAAAAACATTCAGTACTTC. It specifies CASSLWTGKNIQYF.

This clonotype has only a few counts. The chain employs TRBV12-3 or TRBV12-4 and TRBJ1-1, with unresolved D. V lost 2 bases and J lost 2, with 9 bases in between. This CDR3 has 14 residues. CDR3 in DNA: TGTGCCAGCAGTTTAAGTCAGTCTAACACTGAAGCTTTCTTT. Its translation: CASSLSQSNTEAFF.

The genes are TRBV6-2 or TRBV6-3 and TRBJ2-1; 9 bases align to TRBD1. The V and J ends lost 5 bases and 4 bases, in that order; junction bases with no gene match: 6. The CDR3 consists of 15 residues. Germline CDR1 and CDR2: MNHEY and SVGEGT. The CDR3 spells CASSDRTGAYNEQFF. The CDR3 DNA reads as TGTGCCAGCAGTGATAGGACAGGGGCGTACAATGAGCAGTTCTTC.

This chain connects TRBV7-9 to TRBJ2-5, with TRBD2 identical over 8 bases. This CDR3 is 15 amino acids long. Germline CDR1 reads SEHNR; CDR2 reads FQNEAQ (reference sequence). V dropped 4 bases and J dropped 5; count of bases not matched to a gene: 9. The CDR3 coding sequence is TGTGCCAGCAGCTCCTCAGGAGCGGGGGTGGAGACCCAGTACTTC. Amino acids: CASSSSGAGVETQYF.

This chain joins TRBV6-1 and TRBJ2-7; D unclear. Germline V gene sequence: CDR1 MNHNS, CDR2 SASEGT. The CDR3 is 13 residues long. V gave up 6 bases and J gave up 4 bases, with 13 bases separating them. The CDR3 DNA sequence: TGTGCCAGCAGGATTGGGCCTCTATACGAGCAGTACGTC. It yields the protein CASRIGPLYEQYV.